This passage covers 5 T cell receptor beta chains from one sample sequenced in a study of blood T cell repertoires in COVID-19 (dated by TCRdb to 2019 to 2021). Library preparation used the immunoSEQ multiplex PCR assay. TCRdb retrieved this table from immuneACCESS and kept in-frame rearrangements only. Not all clones are present; in checked studies, unresolved V genes account for under half, and no reason is known for the remainder. The table for this sample lists 250,000 or so clones; 75% to 90% of them were counted only once. Together, the top ten hold about 3.5% of the sample. Sequencing was done on a sample of PBMCs or T cells enriched from blood (not recorded which). The receptors here all came from a woman under 40 who had been exposed to COVID-19.

The V and J genes are TRBV29-1 and TRBJ1-2, with D possibly matching TRBD1 (6 bases). This CDR3 contains 14 residues. V lost 6 bases to trimming and J lost 4 bases, with 18 bases between them. The germline CDR1 and CDR2 sequences are SQVTM and ANQGSEA. The CDR3 here is CSVSRGAPSYGYTF. For the CDR3, the DNA is TGCAGCGTCTCCCGGGGGGCACCCTCCTATGGCTACACCTTC.

About this clone: The sample holds other DNA sequences that translate to the same CDR3. The V call is TRBV7-3, the J call TRBJ2-1; 8 nucleotides align to TRBD2. Germline CDR1 reads SGHTA; CDR2 reads FQGTGA. Unmatched junction bases numbered 10, after V lost 5 bases and J lost 7 bases. CDR3 length equals 15 residues. CDR3 sequence (DNA): TGTGCCAGCAGCCCAGGACTAGCCGGATGGAATGAGCAGTTCTTC. It encodes CASSPGLAGWNEQFF.

The chain links TRBV6-5 to TRBJ2-7; no reliable D call. Germline V CDR1 and CDR2: MNHEY, SVGAGI. V lost 5 bases and J 0 bases, leaving 8 bases between the germline ends. This CDR3 spans 13 amino acids. This CDR3 reads CASSLRNSYEQYF. The DNA of the CDR3 is TGTGCCAGCAGTCTTAGAAACTCCTACGAGCAGTACTTC.

There are a few counts of this clone. The rearrangement joins TRBV30 to TRBJ1-5, with D possibly TRBD1 on 5 matching bases. CDR3 length: 13 amino acids. The germline V gene has CDR1 GTSNPN and CDR2 SVGIG (reference sequence). V gave up 2 bases and J gave up 5 bases, with 10 bases separating them. CDR3: CAWSKGLDQPQHF. The CDR3 DNA reads TGTGCCTGGAGTAAGGGGCTCGATCAGCCCCAGCATTTT.

The chain recombines TRBV24-1 with TRBJ1-1, with D possibly being TRBD1 (6 bases). The germline V gene has CDR1 KGHDR and CDR2 SFDVKD. This CDR3 has 17 amino acids. Between the trimmed V and J ends, which lost 1 base and 5 bases, there was a span of 19 bases. CDR3 DNA: TGTGCCACCAGTGATTTTCTAAGGCCAGGGGTGGGAACTGAAGCTTTCTTT. Residues: CATSDFLRPGVGTEAFF.